The 14 T cell receptor beta chains below were found in one sample sequenced in a study of CD8 T cells in ankylosing spondylitis. MiXCR was run by TCRdb on the 5' RACE reads, yielding one entry per CDR3 protein. The sample yields some 140,000 distinct CDR3 sequences, more than 5.5% seen once. Sequenced input: blood, either unsorted or a sorted T cell fraction (not recorded which). All receptors come from a female donor with ankylosing spondylitis or in good health (not recorded which).

This clonotype was detected many times. The chain couples TRBV4-1 to TRBJ2-3; perhaps D is TRBD1 or TRBD2 (5 bases each). Germline lookup yields CDR1 MGHRA and CDR2 YSYEKL. Trimming pared 6 bases from V and 0 bases from J, leaving 7 bases between. This CDR3 has 13 residues. The CDR3 DNA follows: TGCGCCAGCAGACGGGACAGCACAGATACGCAGTATTTT. This gives the protein CASRRDSTDTQYF.

Many counts were recorded for this clonotype. The V call is TRBV4-3, the J call TRBJ2-7; weak D call: TRBD1 (7 bases). This CDR3 comprises 18 residues. Germline V gene sequence: CDR1 LGHNA, CDR2 YSLEER. V lost 1 base and J 0 bases, leaving 19 bases between the germline ends. This CDR3 is CASSQGAGGHLNSYEQYF. For the CDR3, the DNA is TGCGCCAGCAGCCAAGGGGCAGGGGGGCATCTGAACTCCTACGAGCAGTACTTC.

This clonotype has a count of ten or more. The chain uses TRBV7-2 and TRBJ2-1; a weak D match, TRBD1 (6 bases). Germline V gene lookup returns CDR1 SGHTA and CDR2 FQGNSA. V was cut by 5 bases and J by 0 bases, with 17 bases left in between. This CDR3 comprises 17 residues. The CDR3 loop reads CASSGYSRGSSYNEQFF. CDR3 bases: TGTGCCAGCAGCGGGTATTCTAGGGGGAGCTCCTACAATGAGCAGTTCTTC.

The chain links TRBV7-9 to TRBJ2-3, with 10 bases matching TRBD2. CDR1 and CDR2 (germline): SEHNR, FQNEAQ (reference sequence). The CDR3 is 15 residues long. V lost 5 bases and J lost 9; bases outside the gene matches: 11. CDR3 protein: CASSRSGGGAWTQYF. The CDR3 DNA follows: TGTGCCAGCAGCAGAAGCGGGGGGGGCGCTTGGACGCAGTATTTT.

There are many counts of this clonotype. CDR3: CASSSQPKVGTEAFF. DNA of the CDR3: TGTGCCAGCAGCTCCCAGCCCAAGGTAGGGACTGAAGCTTTCTTT. The J gene is TRBJ1-1, the V gene TRBV7-2; D uncertain. CDR1 is SGHTA, CDR2 FQGNSA, per germline. The CDR3 extends over 15 amino acids. V was trimmed by 4 bases and J by 5 bases, leaving 17 bases between them.

In its sample, this clonotype was seen many times. The genes are TRBV20-1 and TRBJ1-1; D is uncertain. Trimming removed 0 bases at V and 5 bases at J, with 10 bases between. There are 13 residues in the CDR3. Germline loops: CDR1 DFQATT, CDR2 SNEGSKA (reference sequence). Written as DNA, the CDR3 is TGCAGTGCTAGAGAGAGCATGGGGACTGAAGCTTTCTTT. Protein: CSARESMGTEAFF.

This clonotype was found many times. The genes are TRBV6-1 and TRBJ1-1, with 7 bases identical to TRBD1. There are 12 residues in the CDR3. The V and J ends lost 3 bases and 8 bases, in that order; junction bases with no gene match: 3. Germline V gene sequence: CDR1 MNHNS, CDR2 SASEGT. The CDR3 here is CASSDGQVEAFF. The CDR3 region has the DNA TGTGCCAGCAGTGACGGACAGGTCGAAGCTTTCTTT.

The sample holds many counts of this clonotype. The V call is TRBV27, the J call TRBJ1-6; D unclear. In germline, CDR1 is MNHEY, CDR2 SMNVEV (reference sequence). The CDR3 extends over 16 amino acids. V was shortened by 0 bases and J by 4 bases, with 10 bases between the two germline ends. The CDR3 loop reads CASSLSQQTYNSPLHF. CDR3 DNA sequence: TGTGCCAGCAGTTTATCGCAACAGACGTATAATTCACCCCTCCACTTT.

This clonotype was seen ten or more times. V and J are TRBV5-1 and TRBJ2-5; D is ambiguous. The CDR3 has 12 amino acids. Germline CDR1 reads SGHRS; CDR2 reads YFSETQ. Trimming removed 4 bases from V and 4 bases from J, with 8 bases in between. For the CDR3, the DNA is TGCGCCAGCAGCCGGGTTGGAGAGACCCAGTACTTC. As protein: CASSRVGETQYF.

This clonotype came up a few times. The chain recombines TRBV6-2 or TRBV6-3 with TRBJ2-2, with D unclear. CDR1 and CDR2 (germline): MNHEY, SVGEGT. The CDR3 loop spans 13 amino acids. The V end lost 5 bases, the J end lost 6 bases, and 10 bases lay between the germline ends. The CDR3 sequence is CASSPTQPGELFF. CDR3 bases: TGTGCCAGCAGTCCTACCCAACCCGGGGAGCTGTTTTTT.

This clonotype was seen many times. The CDR3 protein is CASSLTTGSPHGYTF. The CDR3 coding sequence is TGTGCCAGCAGTCTCACCACAGGGTCTCCTCATGGCTACACCTTC. V gene TRBV12-3 or TRBV12-4 combines with J gene TRBJ1-2, with D perhaps matching TRBD1 (6 bases). Trimming stripped 5 bases from V and 6 bases from J, with 19 bases between. This CDR3 comprises 15 residues.

Written as DNA, the CDR3 is TGTGCCAGCAGATTAAGGCTGACAGACCCGAACACTGAAGCTTTCTTT. Amino acids: CASRLRLTDPNTEAFF. This chain links TRBV7-8 with TRBJ1-1; possibly TRBD1 for D (5 bases). The CDR3 has 16 residues. Per the germline V gene, CDR1 is SGHVS and CDR2 is FQNEAQ. The V end was cut by 6 bases, the J end by 1 base, with 18 bases between.

This clonotype was counted many times. V is TRBV28 and J is TRBJ2-1; 8 nucleotides match TRBD2. CDR3 length: 15 residues. Germline lookup yields CDR1 MDHEN and CDR2 SYDVKM. Losses at the gene ends were 7 bases for V and 9 bases for J; bases not matched to a gene: 14. CDR3 region: CASTLPRGLASEQFF. The CDR3 DNA follows: TGTGCCAGCACCCTACCCCGAGGACTAGCAAGTGAGCAGTTCTTC.

This clonotype was recorded many times. The V call is TRBV12-3 or TRBV12-4, the J call TRBJ1-2; the D gene is possibly TRBD1 (5 bases). CDR3 length: 16 residues. The V gene lost 2 bases and the J gene lost 5 bases, with 18 bases spanning the gap. CDR3 DNA: TGTGCCAGCAGTTTACCAAACCGGGACCCAGGTTATGGCTACACCTTC. Its translation is CASSLPNRDPGYGYTF.